Below, 4 T cell receptor beta chains from the same sample are listed, as sequenced in a study of Graves' ophthalmopathy and Graves' hyperthyroidism. Researchers took RNA transcripts and amplified TCR beta CDR3 regions from them. RT-PCR with HTBI primers came first, then second-round multiplex PCR. TCRdb processed the multiplex PCR reads anew with MiXCR; each CDR3 protein has one entry. The sample consists of around 1,000,000 distinct CDR3 sequences, about 40% of them appearing once. Sequencing input: peripheral blood or thyroid tissue (not recorded which). The source of these receptors is an adult man with Graves' hyperthyroidism.

This clonotype was observed at least ten times. The V call is TRBV7-9, the J call TRBJ1-6; 7 bases fit TRBD1. From germline, CDR1 is SEHNR and CDR2 FQNEAQ (reference sequence). The CDR3 is 14 amino acids. V lost 10 bases to trimming and J lost 4 bases; unmatched junction nucleotides: 7. CDR3 sequence: CATQSGQYNSPLHF. Written as DNA, the CDR3 is TGTGCCACCCAGTCGGGACAGTATAATTCACCCCTCCACTTT.

The V and J genes are TRBV7-2 and TRBJ1-1; unclear D gene. V was pared by 2 bases and J by 3 bases, with 10 bases between. The CDR3 is made up of 14 amino acids. Germline CDR1 reads SGHTA; CDR2 reads FQGNSA. The DNA for the CDR3 is TGTGCCAGCAGCTTACTAGGACTAGACACTGAAGCTTTCTTT. Translating it yields CASSLLGLDTEAFF.

There are many counts of this clonotype. This sequence joins TRBV7-2 and TRBJ2-2, with TRBD2 matching over 7 bases. This CDR3 comprises 13 residues. Germline V gene sequence: CDR1 SGHTA, CDR2 FQGNSA. Trimming cost V 5 bases and J 7 bases; bases outside gene matches: 4. The CDR3 region has the DNA TGTGCCAGCAGCCCCGGGGGGTACGGGGAGCTGTTTTTT. This gives the protein CASSPGGYGELFF.

The rearrangement uses TRBV10-3 and TRBJ2-7; D possibly corresponds to TRBD2 (5 bases). The CDR3 consists of 14 residues. V was pared by 3 bases and J by 3 bases, with 12 bases between. The germline gives CDR1 ENHRY, CDR2 SYGVKD. The DNA for the CDR3 is TGTGCCATCAGTGATGAAGAGGGCAGCTACGAGCAGTACTTC. It yields the protein CAISDEEGSYEQYF.